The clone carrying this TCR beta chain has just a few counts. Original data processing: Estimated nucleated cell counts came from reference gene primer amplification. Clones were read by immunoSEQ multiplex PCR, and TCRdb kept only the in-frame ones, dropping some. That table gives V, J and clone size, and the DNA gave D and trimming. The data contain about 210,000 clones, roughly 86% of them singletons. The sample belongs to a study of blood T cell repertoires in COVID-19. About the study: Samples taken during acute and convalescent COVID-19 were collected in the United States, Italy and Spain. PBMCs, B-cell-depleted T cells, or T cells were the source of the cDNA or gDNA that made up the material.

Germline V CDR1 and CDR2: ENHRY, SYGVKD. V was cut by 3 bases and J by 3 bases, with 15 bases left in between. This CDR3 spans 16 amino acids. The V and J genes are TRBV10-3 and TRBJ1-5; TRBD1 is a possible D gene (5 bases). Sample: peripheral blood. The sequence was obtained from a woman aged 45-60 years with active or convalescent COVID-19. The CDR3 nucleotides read TGTGCCATCAGTGATTCTAAGGAGGGGCCCAATCAGCCCCAGCATTTT. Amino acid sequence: CAISDSKEGPNQPQHF.